This T cell receptor (beta chain) was obtained from a study of beta chain features in type 1 diabetes. Study in general: The patient and healthy donor groups were comparable for age, gender and cell yields. Sorted cells from all samples, numbering roughly 100,000,000, were examined. General study results and limits: All four CD4+ subsets of Type 1 diabetes patients contained TCRB CDR3s that were moderately but significantly shorter. The question of HLA type influencing TCRB rearrangement was one that remained unresolved here.

CDR3 size: 13 residues. Deletions cut 0 bases from V and 6 bases from J, with 9 bases between. Germline CDR1 reads SGHTA; CDR2 reads FQGNSA. This clone was detected only a few times. Its antigen is not identified. Of the isolated RNA, all was reverse transcribed, and so the sequenced material was expressed TCRB transcripts. Approximately 3.4 million reads, on average, came from each naive, central memory and regulatory T cell sample. The protocol was immunoSEQ multiplex PCR, while the TCRdb copy is restricted to in-frame clones and leaves out a portion. The top ten hold just under 0.04% of the sample, which has 640,000 or so clones, over 13% seen once.

The origin of this receptor is a man between 18 and 29 years old with type 1 diabetes. The gene calls are TRBV7-2 and TRBJ2-7, with no clear D. Material: naive CD4+ T cells from blood. Here the CDR3 reads CASSLAVDGEQYF. DNA of the CDR3: TGTGCCAGCAGCTTAGCCGTGGACGGCGAGCAGTACTTC.